What follows is one T cell receptor (beta chain) and its context. These data originate in a study of blood T cell repertoires in COVID-19. Trimming pared 2 bases from V and 4 bases from J, leaving 14 bases between. The CDR3 is made up of 14 amino acids. CDR1 is GTSNPN, CDR2 SVGIG, per germline (reference sequence). TCRdb keeps only in-frame clones here, not all; method: immunoSEQ multiplex PCR. The sample carries roughly 300,000 clones, over 70% recorded once. Sequencing was performed on peripheral blood. This sequence joins TRBV30 and TRBJ1-1, with D tentatively TRBD1 (6 bases). This receptor was taken from a woman aged 40 to 49 who had recovered from COVID-19. The CDR3: CAWSMDSLPTEAFF. As DNA, the CDR3 is TGTGCCTGGAGTATGGACAGCCTTCCCACTGAAGCTTTCTTT.